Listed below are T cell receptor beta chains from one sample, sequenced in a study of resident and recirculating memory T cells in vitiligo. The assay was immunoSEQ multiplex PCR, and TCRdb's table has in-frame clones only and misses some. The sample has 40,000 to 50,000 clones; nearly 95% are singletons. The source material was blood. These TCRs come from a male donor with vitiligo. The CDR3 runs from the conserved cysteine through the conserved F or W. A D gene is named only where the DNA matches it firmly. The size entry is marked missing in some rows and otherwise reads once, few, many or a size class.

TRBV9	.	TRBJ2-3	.	TGTGCCAGCAGCGGCCTGGGGGGGCTGGAAGATACGCAGTATTTT	CASSGLGGLEDTQYF
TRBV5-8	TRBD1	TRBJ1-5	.	TGTGCCAGCAGCAGGGACAGGGTACGACAACCCCAGCATTTT	CASSRDRVRQPQHF
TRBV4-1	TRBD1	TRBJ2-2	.	TGCGCCAGCAGCCCTTGGACAGGGGGCTTATCCGGGGAGCTGTTTTTT	CASSPWTGGLSGELFF
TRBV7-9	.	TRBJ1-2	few	TGTGCCAGCAGCTCTCTTGATCAGGGGAAGAGTATCAATGGCTACACCTTC	CASSSLDQGKSINGYTF
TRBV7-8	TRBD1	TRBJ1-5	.	TGTGCCAGCAGCCCTAGACAGGGTGGTAATCAGCCCCAGCATTTT	CASSPRQGGNQPQHF
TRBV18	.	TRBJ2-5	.	TGTGCCAGCTCACCATTAGAAGAGACCCAGTACTTC	CASSPLEETQYF
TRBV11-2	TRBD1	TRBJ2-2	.	TGTGCCAGCAGCTTGGGACAGGGGGCAATCGGGGAGCTGTTTTTT	CASSLGQGAIGELFF
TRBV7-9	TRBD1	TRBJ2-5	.	TGTGCCAGCAGCCCAGGGGGTCGAGGTGTTGGAGAGACCCAGTACTTC	CASSPGGRGVGETQYF
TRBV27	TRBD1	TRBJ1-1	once	TGTGCCAGCATTACGGGACAGTCGGTCACTGAAGCTTTCTTT	CASITGQSVTEAFF
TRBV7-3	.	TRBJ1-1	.	TGTGCCAGCAGCCACCATTCAGTTAGCGCTGAAGCTTTCTTT	CASSHHSVSAEAFF
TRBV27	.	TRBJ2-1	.	TGTGCCAGCAGTTTAGTAAAGCGGAACAATGAGCAGTTCTTC	CASSLVKRNNEQFF
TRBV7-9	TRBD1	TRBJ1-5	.	TGTGCCAGCAGCTTAGAGCGGACAGGCGGGAATCAGCCCCAGCATTTT	CASSLERTGGNQPQHF
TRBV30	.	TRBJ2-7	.	TGTGCCTGGAGTGTAGGGGGGGGACCCTACGAGCAGTACTTC	CAWSVGGGPYEQYF
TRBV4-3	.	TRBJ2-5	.	TGCGCCAGCAGCCAACAACCGACACCAACCCAGTACTTC	CASSQQPTPTQYF
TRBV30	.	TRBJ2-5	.	TGTGCCTGGAGTAATGGGGACTTGAGGGAGACCCAGTACTTC	CAWSNGDLRETQYF
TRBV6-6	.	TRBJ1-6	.	TGTGCCAGCAGTTCCCAGGGTTTTAATTCACCCCTCCACTTT	CASSSQGFNSPLHF
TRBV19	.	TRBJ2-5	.	TGTGCCAGTAGTGCCCATTGGGGGGGCCATGAGACCCAGTACTTC	CASSAHWGGHETQYF
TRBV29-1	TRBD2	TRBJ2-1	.	TGCAGCGTTGGTAGCGGGGAAGACAATGAGCAGTTCTTC	CSVGSGEDNEQFF
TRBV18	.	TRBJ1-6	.	TGTGCCAGCTCCCTTGGGCGGGGCTATAATTCACCCCTCCACTTT	CASSLGRGYNSPLHF
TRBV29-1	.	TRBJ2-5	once	TGCAGCGCTCCAGCGGGCCAAGAGACCCAGTACTTC	CSAPAGQETQYF
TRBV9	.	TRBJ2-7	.	TGTGCCAGCAGCGTCGGCGGGGGCGACTACGAGCAGTACTTC	CASSVGGGDYEQYF
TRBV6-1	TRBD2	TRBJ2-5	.	TGTGCCAGCTTCGAGGGACTAGCGGCTGGGGAGACCCAGTACTTC	CASFEGLAAGETQYF
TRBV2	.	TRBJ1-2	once	TGTGCCAGCAGGATCGAGCCTGCAAGTGGCTACACCTTC	CASRIEPASGYTF
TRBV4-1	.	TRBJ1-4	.	TGCGCCAGCAGCCACAGGGTGGGTATTGAAAAACTGTTTTTT	CASSHRVGIEKLFF
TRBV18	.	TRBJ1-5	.	TGTGCCAGCTCAGACGGAGCAGGGAGCAATCAGCCCCAGCATTTT	CASSDGAGSNQPQHF
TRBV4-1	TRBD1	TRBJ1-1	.	TGCGCCAGCAGCCGCCAGGGGGGAATGAACACTGAAGCTTTCTTT	CASSRQGGMNTEAFF
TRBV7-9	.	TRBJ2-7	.	TGTGCCAGCAGCTTAGTCGACGAGCAGTACTTC	CASSLVDEQYF
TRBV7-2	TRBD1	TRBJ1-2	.	TGTGCCAGCAGCTTTGACAGGGACCCGTTCTATGGCTACACCTTC	CASSFDRDPFYGYTF
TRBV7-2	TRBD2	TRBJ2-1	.	TGTGCCAGCAGCCCTGTGGCGGGGGTATACAATGAGCAGTTCTTC	CASSPVAGVYNEQFF
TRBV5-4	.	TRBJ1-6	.	TGTGCCAGCAGCTTACTGACCTCAGGTCGCGATTCACCCCTCCACTTT	CASSLLTSGRDSPLHF
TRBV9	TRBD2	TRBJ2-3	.	TGTGCCAGCAGCCCCCGACCGGGACTAGCGGATACAGATACGCAGTATTTT	CASSPRPGLADTDTQYF
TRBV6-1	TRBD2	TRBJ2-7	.	TGTGCCGCGCGACTAGCGAGTCCCTACGAGCAGTACTTC	CAARLASPYEQYF
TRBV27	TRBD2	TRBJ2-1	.	TGTGCCAGCGGCGGACTAGCGGGGAACAATGAGCAGTTCTTC	CASGGLAGNNEQFF
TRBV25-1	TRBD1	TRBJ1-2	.	TGTGCCAGCAGCGGGACAGGCTATGACTATGGCTACACCTTC	CASSGTGYDYGYTF
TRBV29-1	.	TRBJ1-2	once	TGCAGCGTGGCCCGGTGGGGGGGTGGCTATGGCTACACCTTC	CSVARWGGGYGYTF
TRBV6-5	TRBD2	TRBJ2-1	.	TGTGCCAGCAGTTATACGGGGGGGAAATCCGGTGAGCAGTTCTTC	CASSYTGGKSGEQFF
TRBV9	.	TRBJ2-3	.	TGTGCCAGCAGCCCCTCAGCAGATACGCAGTATTTT	CASSPSADTQYF
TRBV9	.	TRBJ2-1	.	TGTGCCAGCAGCGGAGGGGGTTACAATGAGCAGTTCTTC	CASSGGGYNEQFF
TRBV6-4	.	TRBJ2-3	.	TGTGCCAGCAGTGACTTCGGGGGGCCCAGCACAGATACGCAGTATTTT	CASSDFGGPSTDTQYF
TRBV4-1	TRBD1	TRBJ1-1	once	TGCGCCAGCAGCCAAGATGACAGGGGGTTTACTGAAGCTTTCTTT	CASSQDDRGFTEAFF
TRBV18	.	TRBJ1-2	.	TGTGCCAGCTCACCCACCCCCAGGCAGGGCTACACCTTC	CASSPTPRQGYTF
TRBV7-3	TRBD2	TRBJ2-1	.	TGTGCCAGCAGCTTGGGGCTAGCGGGGGGCCATGAGCAGTTCTTC	CASSLGLAGGHEQFF
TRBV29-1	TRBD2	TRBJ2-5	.	TGCAGTGGTCTAGCGGGGCAAGAGACCCAGTACTTC	CSGLAGQETQYF
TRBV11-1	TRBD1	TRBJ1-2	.	TGTGCCAGCACCCCACTCAGTACAGGGGCCTATGGCTACACCTTC	CASTPLSTGAYGYTF
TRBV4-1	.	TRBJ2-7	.	TGCGCCAGCAGTCGCTTATGGCCAGTAAGCTCCTACGAGCAGTACTTC	CASSRLWPVSSYEQYF
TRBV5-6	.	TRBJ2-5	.	TGTGCCAGCAGCTTGGGTTTTCGGGGGCAAGAGACCCAGTACTTC	CASSLGFRGQETQYF
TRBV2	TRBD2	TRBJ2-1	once	TGTGCCAGCAGTGATAGGGGCGGGGGGGTCATAGAGCAGTTCTTC	CASSDRGGGVIEQFF
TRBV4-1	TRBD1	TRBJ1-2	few	TGCGCCAGCAGCCAAGATTTTTCGGGACAGGGGAGAAACTATGGCTACACCTTC	CASSQDFSGQGRNYGYTF
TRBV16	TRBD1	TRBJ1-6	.	TGTGCCAGCACTCCGTCAGGGGGCTCCAATTCACCCCTCCACTTT	CASTPSGGSNSPLHF
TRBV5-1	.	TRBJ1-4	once	TGCGCCAGCAGCTTGGAGGGACTCCAAAAACTGTTTTTT	CASSLEGLQKLFF
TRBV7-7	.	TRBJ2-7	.	TGTGCCAGCAGCTTATCTCCGGGATACGAGCAGTACTTC	CASSLSPGYEQYF
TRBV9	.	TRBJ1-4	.	TGTGCCAGCAGCCCTCAAGCAGCGGGACGGCCAACTAATGAAAAACTGTTTTTT	CASSPQAAGRPTNEKLFF
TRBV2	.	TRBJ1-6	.	TGTGCCAGCAGTCTCAGTGGCCACAATTCACCCCTCCACTTT	CASSLSGHNSPLHF
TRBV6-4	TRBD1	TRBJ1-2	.	TGTGCCAGCAGGCAACAGGGGGCAGGGGGCTACACCTTC	CASRQQGAGGYTF